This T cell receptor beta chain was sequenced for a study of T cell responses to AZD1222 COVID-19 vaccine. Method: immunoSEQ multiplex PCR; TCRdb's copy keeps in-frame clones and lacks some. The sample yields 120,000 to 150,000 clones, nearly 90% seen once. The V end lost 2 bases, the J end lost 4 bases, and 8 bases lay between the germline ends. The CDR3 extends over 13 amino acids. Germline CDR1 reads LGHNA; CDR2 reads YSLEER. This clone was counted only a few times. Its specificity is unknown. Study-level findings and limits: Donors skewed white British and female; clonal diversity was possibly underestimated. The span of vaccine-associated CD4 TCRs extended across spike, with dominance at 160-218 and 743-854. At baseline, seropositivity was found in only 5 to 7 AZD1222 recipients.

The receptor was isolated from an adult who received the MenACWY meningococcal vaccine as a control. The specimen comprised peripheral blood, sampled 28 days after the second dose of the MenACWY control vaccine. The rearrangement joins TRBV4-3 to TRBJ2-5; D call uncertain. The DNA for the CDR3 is TGCGCCAGCAGCCAAAACCCCACAGAGACCCAGTACTTC. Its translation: CASSQNPTETQYF.